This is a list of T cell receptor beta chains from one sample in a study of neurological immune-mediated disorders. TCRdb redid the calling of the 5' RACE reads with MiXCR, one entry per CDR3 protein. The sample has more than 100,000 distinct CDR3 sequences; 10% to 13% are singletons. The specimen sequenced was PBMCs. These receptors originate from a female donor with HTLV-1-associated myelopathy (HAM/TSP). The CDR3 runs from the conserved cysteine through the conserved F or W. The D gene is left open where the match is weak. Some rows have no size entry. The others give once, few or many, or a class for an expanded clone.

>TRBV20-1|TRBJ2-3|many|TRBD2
CSARDPVLAGTDTQYF
TGCAGTGCTAGAGATCCGGTACTAGCGGGCACAGATACGCAGTATTTT
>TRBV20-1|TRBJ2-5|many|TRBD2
CSARAGLAGLETQYF
TGCAGTGCTAGAGCAGGACTAGCGGGACTAGAGACCCAGTACTTC
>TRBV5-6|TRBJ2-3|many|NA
CASSTPLAKDDTQYF
TGTGCCAGCAGCACCCCGCTGGCCAAGGACGATACGCAGTATTTT
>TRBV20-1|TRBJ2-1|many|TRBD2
CSASVAGGPNEQFF
TGCAGTGCTAGTGTAGCGGGGGGGCCGAATGAGCAGTTCTTC
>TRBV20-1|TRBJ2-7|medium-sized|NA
CSARAPGFREQYF
TGCAGTGCTAGAGCCCCAGGGTTTCGCGAGCAGTACTTC
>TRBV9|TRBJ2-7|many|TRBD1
CASSLNPGQDHYEQYF
TGTGCCAGCAGCTTAAATCCGGGACAGGACCACTACGAGCAGTACTTC
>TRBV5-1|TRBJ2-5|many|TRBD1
CASSSGDRDQETQYF
TGCGCCAGCAGCTCCGGGGACAGAGACCAAGAGACCCAGTACTTC
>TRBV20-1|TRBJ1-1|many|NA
CSASRGTAEAFF
TGCAGTGCTAGTCGCGGGACCGCTGAAGCTTTCTTT
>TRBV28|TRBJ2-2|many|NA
CASSSPGDTGELFF
TGTGCCAGCAGTTCTCCAGGCGACACCGGGGAGCTGTTTTTT
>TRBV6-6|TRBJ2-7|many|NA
CASSYEGGRSYEQYF
TGTGCCAGCAGTTACGAGGGTGGCAGATCCTACGAGCAGTACTTC
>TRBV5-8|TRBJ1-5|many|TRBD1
CASSLRDRVRQPQHF
TGTGCCAGCAGCTTGAGGGACAGGGTCCGCCAGCCCCAGCATTTT
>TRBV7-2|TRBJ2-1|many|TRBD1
CASSSVQGADEQFF
TGTGCCAGCAGCTCTGTCCAGGGGGCCGATGAGCAGTTCTTC
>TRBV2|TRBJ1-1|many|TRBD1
CASSDHQTGVFTEAFF
TGTGCCAGCAGTGACCACCAGACAGGGGTGTTCACTGAAGCTTTCTTT
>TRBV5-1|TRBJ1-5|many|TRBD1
CASSLAHRGLGQPQHF
TGCGCCAGCAGCTTGGCACACAGGGGGCTCGGTCAGCCCCAGCATTTT
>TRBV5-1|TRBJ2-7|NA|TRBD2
CASSLVPAGERSNEQYF
TGCGCCAGCAGCTTGGTACCGGCGGGGGAAAGATCCAATGAGCAGTACTTC
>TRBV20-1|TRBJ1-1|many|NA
CSARDISRLRMNTEAFF
TGCAGTGCTAGAGATATTAGCCGGCTACGAATGAACACTGAAGCTTTCTTT
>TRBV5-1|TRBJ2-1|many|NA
CASSPGSGRNNEQFF
TGCGCCAGCAGCCCAGGATCGGGCCGAAACAATGAGCAGTTCTTC
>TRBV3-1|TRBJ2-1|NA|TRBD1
CASSRMTGLTLGSNEQFF
TGTGCCAGCAGCCGAATGACAGGGCTGACCCTGGGTAGCAATGAGCAGTTCTTC